The 21 T cell receptor beta chains given below trace back to one sample, sequenced in a study of T cell responses to AZD1222 COVID-19 vaccine. Produced via immunoSEQ multiplex PCR; TCRdb's table is partial and in-frame only. Here the sample spans some 120,000 clones, 89% being singletons. The specimen was peripheral blood, collected on day 0 of AZD1222 vaccination. These receptors were obtained from an adult in good health.

This clone showed up just once. The chain is built from TRBV7-6 and TRBJ2-2, with D perhaps TRBD1 (6 bases). CDR1 is SGHVS and CDR2 is FNYEAQ in the germline V gene. V shed 3 bases and J shed 4 bases, with 9 bases lying between them. This CDR3 has 14 residues. CDR3 in amino acids: CASSLGHLTGELFF. Written as DNA, the CDR3 is TGTGCCAGCAGCTTGGGACACCTCACCGGGGAGCTGTTTTTT.

The V gene is TRBV4-3, the J gene TRBJ1-1; 9 bases are a match to TRBD1. CDR1 and CDR2 (germline): LGHNA, YSLEER. The CDR3 is 16 residues long. Trimming took 0 bases from V and 8 from J; bases not matched to a gene: 10. In nucleotides, the CDR3 is TGCGCCAGCAGCCAAGATGGACAGGGGAACTGGGTCGAAGCTTTCTTT. It encodes CASSQDGQGNWVEAFF.

Note on this clone: The sample carries other DNA sequences with the same CDR3. The V call is TRBV12-3 or TRBV12-4, the J call TRBJ2-7, with 7 bases aligning to TRBD1. The V and J ends lost 6 bases and 1 base, in that order; junction bases with no gene match: 3. CDR3 length: 13 residues. CDR3 region: CASRLTGSYEQYF. The CDR3 bases are TGTGCCAGCAGACTGACAGGGTCCTACGAGCAGTACTTC.

This chain connects TRBV9 to TRBJ2-1; D assignment may be TRBD1 or TRBD2 (5 bases each). The germline V and J ends were trimmed by 0 bases and 10 bases, with 14 bases remaining between them. CDR3 length equals 14 residues. Germline CDR1 and CDR2: SGDLS and YYNGEE. CDR3 nucleotides: TGTGCCAGCAGCGTAGGGTCCGGTGAGGGGGAGCAGTTCTTC. Residues: CASSVGSGEGEQFF.

The chain recombines TRBV5-1 with TRBJ2-1; 8 bases agree with TRBD2. Germline-derived CDR1 and CDR2 are SGHRS and YFSETQ. This CDR3 region has 15 residues. With V trimmed by 1 base and J by 8 bases, 8 bases remained unmatched. The CDR3 sequence: CASSLRTSPGDEQFF. In nucleotides, the CDR3 is TGCGCCAGCAGCTTGAGGACTAGCCCTGGCGATGAGCAGTTCTTC.

The J gene is TRBJ2-7, the V gene TRBV19, with TRBD1 matching 10 bases. V was pared by 4 bases and J by 5 bases, with 5 bases of the junction left unmatched. Germline CDR1 and CDR2: LNHDA and SQIVND (reference sequence). The CDR3 is made up of 14 amino acids. CDR3 residues: CASSTWDRGHEQYF. The CDR3 coding sequence is TGTGCCAGTAGTACATGGGACAGGGGCCACGAGCAGTACTTC.

The chain joins TRBV19 to TRBJ1-5; D call uncertain. This CDR3 contains 14 residues. The germline gives CDR1 LNHDA, CDR2 SQIVND (reference sequence). V gave up 7 bases and J gave up 7 bases, with 17 bases separating them. DNA for the CDR3: TGTGCCAGTAAGCCGGACGAGGAGGCACAGCCCCAGCATTTT. Amino acid sequence: CASKPDEEAQPQHF.

The chain joins TRBV27 to TRBJ2-3; TRBD2 might be the D (6 bases). Germline V gives CDR1 MNHEY, CDR2 SMNVEV (reference sequence). V lost 1 base to trimming and J lost 2 bases, with 10 bases between them. This CDR3 comprises 15 residues. CDR3: CASSLWASVTDTQYF. The CDR3 DNA reads as TGTGCCAGCAGTTTATGGGCTAGCGTCACAGATACGCAGTATTTT.

The V gene is TRBV25-1, the J gene TRBJ1-4, with a weak D call TRBD1 (5 bases). Germline lookup yields CDR1 MGHDK and CDR2 SYGVNS. The length of the CDR3 is 13 residues. With 11 bases removed from V and 5 bases from J, the gap between germline ends came to 15 bases. The CDR3 DNA is TGTGCCGTCAGGGTGGGGGAAAATGAAAAACTGTTTTTT. Its protein is CAVRVGENEKLFF.

This sequence joins TRBV5-4 and TRBJ2-2, with 10 bases that match TRBD1. Germline V lookup: CDR1 SGHNT, CDR2 YYREEE (reference sequence). There are 17 residues in the CDR3. V was clipped by 0 bases and J by 8 bases; unmatched bases: 10. DNA for the CDR3: TGTGCCAGCAGCTTGGCAGACAGGGGGCCCCTAGGAGGGGAGCTGTTTTTT. Translation: CASSLADRGPLGGELFF.

The chain couples TRBV7-2 to TRBJ2-3; 9 bases fit TRBD2. The germline gives CDR1 SGHTA, CDR2 FQGNSA. V was pared by 2 bases and J by 2 bases, with 8 bases of the junction left unmatched. CDR3 length: 17 amino acids. The CDR3 protein is CASSLFPQRGATDTQYF. The CDR3 bases are TGTGCCAGCAGCTTATTCCCTCAGCGGGGGGCCACAGATACGCAGTATTTT.

V and J are TRBV19 and TRBJ1-5, with TRBD1 matching 12 bases. This CDR3 comprises 15 residues. The ends lost 4 bases at V and 4 bases at J; junction bases unmatched: 2. Germline V gene data show CDR1 as LNHDA and CDR2 as SQIVND (reference sequence). CDR3 nucleotides: TGTGCCAGTAGTACGGGACAGGGGGCAAATCAGCCCCAGCATTTT. Its protein product is CASSTGQGANQPQHF.

This chain connects TRBV27 to TRBJ2-1, with 13 nucleotides matching TRBD2. The germline CDR1 and CDR2 sequences are MNHEY and SMNVEV (reference sequence). The V gene end was trimmed by 7 bases and the J gene end by 4 bases; junction bases not matched to a gene: 1. CDR3 size: 14 residues. The CDR3 DNA reads TGTGCCAGCAAGGGACTAGCGGGGTACAATGAGCAGTTCTTC. Amino acids: CASKGLAGYNEQFF.

The chain links TRBV29-1 to TRBJ2-3; D assignment may be TRBD1 or TRBD2 (5 bases each). Germline values: CDR1 SQVTM, CDR2 ANQGSEA. The V end was cut by 1 base, the J end by 3 bases, with 17 bases between. The length of the CDR3 is 16 residues. Written as DNA, the CDR3 is TGCAGCGTTGAAGTATGGTTGGGGGTGGGGACAGATACGCAGTATTTT. This translates into CSVEVWLGVGTDTQYF.

The chain is built from TRBV5-1 and TRBJ1-5; D may be TRBD1 (6 bases). Trimming took off 4 bases at V and 3 bases at J, with 8 bases between the two ends. CDR3 size: 13 residues. Per the germline V gene, CDR1 is SGHRS and CDR2 is YFSETQ. The chain's CDR3 is CASSGQPNQPQHF. The CDR3 DNA reads TGCGCCAGCAGCGGACAGCCCAATCAGCCCCAGCATTTT.

V and J are TRBV6-4 and TRBJ1-6; no definite D call. The CDR3 sequence is 13 residues long. V was trimmed by 4 bases and J by 7 bases, leaving 8 bases between them. Germline lookup yields CDR1 MRHNA and CDR2 SNTAGT. The CDR3 DNA follows: TGTGCCAGCAGTGCCGCCCTAAATTCACCCCTCCACTTT. Encoded protein: CASSAALNSPLHF.

The CDR3 loop reads CASSTAGTGRGGYTF. The CDR3 nucleotides are TGTGCCAGCAGCACCGCCGGGACAGGGCGCGGGGGCTACACCTTC. The rearrangement uses TRBV13 and TRBJ1-2; 9 positions agree with TRBD1. This CDR3 has 15 residues. Germline V gives CDR1 PRHDT, CDR2 FYEKMQ (reference sequence). Trimming removed 5 bases from V and 8 bases from J; junction bases left unmatched: 12.

This chain joins TRBV27 and TRBJ1-1; D uncertain. V lost 2 bases and J 5 bases, leaving 9 bases between the germline ends. The length of the CDR3 is 13 residues. Germline V CDR1 and CDR2: MNHEY, SMNVEV (reference sequence). The chain's CDR3 is CASSLAWRTEAFF. CDR3 nucleotides: TGTGCCAGCAGTTTAGCCTGGAGAACTGAAGCTTTCTTT.

Worth noting for this clone: A junction end diverges from the germline sequence, so it may reflect a read error. The V and J genes are TRBV7-7 and TRBJ2-5; D unresolved. The germline V gene has CDR1 SSHAT and CDR2 FNYEAQ (reference sequence). The CDR3 is 13 residues long. DNA of the CDR3: TGTGCTAGCAGCCCGATCCAAGGGGAGACCCAGTACTTC. This codes for CASSPIQGETQYF. The full variable domain, its missing parts supplied by reference TRBV7-7 and TRBJ2-5, is GAGVSQSPRYKVTKRGQDVTLRCDPISSHATLYWYQQALGQGPEFLTYFNYEAQPDKSGLPSDRFSAERPEGSISTLTIQRTEQRDSAMYRCASSPIQGETQYFGPGTRLLVL.

This clone was counted a single time. The chain couples TRBV28 to TRBJ2-6; D not certain. CDR1 and CDR2 (germline): MDHEN, SYDVKM. The V end lost 7 bases, the J end lost 0 bases, and 16 bases lay between the germline ends. The CDR3 runs to 17 residues. DNA of the CDR3: TGTGCCAGCAAAGAAAGCTCGGGTCTCTCTGGGGCCAACGTCCTGACTTTC. Its protein product is CASKESSGLSGANVLTF. Full variable domain (remainder filled in from reference TRBV28 and TRBJ2-6): DVKVTQSSRYLVKRTGEKVFLECVQDMDHENMFWYRQDPGLGLRLIYFSYDVKMKEKGDIPEGYSVSREKKERFSLILESASTNQTSMYLCASKESSGLSGANVLTFGAGSRLTVL.

This chain connects TRBV7-6 to TRBJ1-3, with 7 bases that match TRBD1. The CDR3 sequence is 15 residues long. V was pared by 5 bases and J by 1 base, with 5 bases of the junction left unmatched. Germline V gene data show CDR1 as SGHVS and CDR2 as FNYEAQ. The CDR3 reads CASSPGGLSGNTIYF. CDR3 nucleotide sequence: TGTGCCAGCAGCCCAGGGGGATTATCTGGAAACACCATATATTTT.